The 32 T cell receptor beta chains given below trace back to one sample, sequenced in a study of T cell changes during pregnancy in multiple sclerosis. Measured with immunoSEQ multiplex PCR; TCRdb has only the in-frame clones, and not every one. The table lists about 55,000 clones, around 90% of them singletons. Sequencing used CD4+ T cells from peripheral blood mononuclear cells, obtained in the first trimester of pregnancy. These receptors all come from a female donor with multiple sclerosis, enrolled in a pregnancy study.

The gene calls are TRBV7-3 and TRBJ2-7; no reliable D call. V was pared by 5 bases and J by 7 bases, with 15 bases between. CDR1 is SGHTA and CDR2 is FQGTGA in the germline V gene. This CDR3 contains 13 residues. The CDR3, as DNA: TGTGCCAGCAGCCAGGATAGTCTACGGGAGCAGTACTTC. Translation: CASSQDSLREQYF.

V gene TRBV7-8 combines with J gene TRBJ1-2; 11 bases align to TRBD1. In germline, CDR1 is SGHVS, CDR2 FQNEAQ. CDR3 length: 14 residues. J was trimmed by 7 bases and V by 1 base; bases with no gene match: 2. CDR3 sequence: CASSLGDRGFGYTF. In DNA form, the CDR3 reads TGTGCCAGCAGCTTAGGGGACAGGGGGTTTGGCTACACCTTC.

CDR3 sequence reads: CASSLVGTGGQETQYF. The CDR3 DNA reads as TGCGCCAGCAGCTTGGTAGGGACAGGGGGGCAAGAGACCCAGTACTTC. V is TRBV5-1 and J is TRBJ2-5; TRBD1 matches at 11 bases. Unmatched junction bases numbered 3, after V lost 0 bases and J lost 2 bases. The CDR3 is 16 amino acids. In germline, CDR1 is SGHRS, CDR2 YFSETQ.

This sequence joins TRBV5-4 and TRBJ1-1; 12 bases fit TRBD1. The germline V gene encodes CDR1 SGHNT and CDR2 YYREEE (reference sequence). The CDR3 loop spans 16 amino acids. After removal of 0 bases from V and 2 bases from J, the junction contained 2 bases not matched to a gene. The CDR3 reads CASSLGDRGPNTEAFF. In DNA form, the CDR3 reads TGTGCCAGCAGCTTGGGGGACAGGGGGCCTAACACTGAAGCTTTCTTT.

The CDR3 loop is CASSDTQTATNEKLFF. CDR3 nucleotides: TGTGCCAGCAGTGACACACAAACCGCAACTAATGAAAAACTGTTTTTT. J is TRBJ1-4 and V is TRBV2; D is uncertain. Per germline, CDR1 SNHLY and CDR2 FYNNEI. Trimming took 3 bases from V and 0 from J, leaving 11 bases between them. The CDR3 has 16 residues.

This clone was counted a single time. The chain joins TRBV5-1 to TRBJ2-2; 11 bases line up with TRBD2. V dropped 2 bases and J dropped 4; count of bases not matched to a gene: 13. Germline V lookup: CDR1 SGHRS, CDR2 YFSETQ. The CDR3 is 19 residues long. DNA of the CDR3: TGCGCCAGCAGCTTCTTCAAGTTGACTAGCGGGGACCCCACCGGGGAGCTGTTTTTT. Residues: CASSFFKLTSGDPTGELFF.

DNA for the CDR3: TGTGCCAGCACCCTAGCGGGGGGCCGGAATGAGCAGTTCTTC. Translation gives CASTLAGGRNEQFF. This chain joins TRBV27 and TRBJ2-1, with TRBD2 identical over 11 bases. The CDR3 extends over 14 amino acids. V shed 7 bases, J shed 7 bases, and the junction held 6 bases outside the gene matches. Germline V gives CDR1 MNHEY, CDR2 SMNVEV (reference sequence).

This clone was observed a handful of times. The chain couples TRBV27 to TRBJ2-1, with 7 bases lining up with TRBD1. The CDR3 totals 14 residues. CDR1 is MNHEY, CDR2 SMNVEV, per germline (reference sequence). V was pared by 6 bases and J by 13 bases, with 15 bases of the junction left unmatched. The CDR3 DNA is TGTGCCAGCAGGCCAGACGGGACAGTTTTTGGACAGTTCTTC. It codes for CASRPDGTVFGQFF.

The CDR3 coding sequence is TGTGCCAGCAGCGTAGGTTCTAGCGGGAGGGCCGAAGACAATGAGCAGTTCTTC. It codes for CASSVGSSGRAEDNEQFF. V and J are TRBV9 and TRBJ2-1; 12 positions match TRBD2. Trimming removed 0 bases from V and 5 bases from J; junction bases left unmatched: 9. Germline CDR1 is SGDLS and CDR2 is YYNGEE. This CDR3 comprises 18 residues.

This chain joins TRBV20-1 and TRBJ2-3; D not resolved. Trimming took off 7 bases at V and 14 bases at J, with 10 bases between the two ends. CDR1 is DFQATT and CDR2 is SNEGSKA in the germline V gene (reference sequence). This CDR3 is built from 8 residues. The CDR3 is CSVANAYF. The CDR3 DNA is TGCAGTGTTGCGAACGCGTATTTT.

This clone was counted only a few times. Within the sample, other DNA sequences also encode this same CDR3. V usage is TRBV6-1 and J usage is TRBJ1-1; 10 bases map to TRBD1. The CDR3 extends over 13 amino acids. CDR1 and CDR2 (germline): MNHNS, SASEGT. The ends lost 6 bases at V and 4 bases at J; junction bases unmatched: 2. As DNA, the CDR3 is TGTGCCAGCAGCTGGGACAGGGGCACTGAAGCTTTCTTT. As protein: CASSWDRGTEAFF.

This chain connects TRBV14 to TRBJ2-1, with TRBD2 matching over 7 bases. This CDR3 has 14 amino acids. Germline V gene data show CDR1 as SGHDN and CDR2 as FVKESK. With 9 bases clipped from V and 8 bases from J, the junction kept 13 bases outside the gene matches. DNA for the CDR3: TGTGCCAGTCGGGGGGAAGATTGGTTTGATGAGCAGTTCTTC. Encoded protein: CASRGEDWFDEQFF. The full variable domain, with the rest looked up from reference TRBV14 and TRBJ2-1, is EAGVTQFPSHSVIEKGQTVTLRCDPISGHDNLYWYRRVMGKEIKFLLHFVKESKQDESGMPNNRFLAERTGGTYSTLKVQPAELEDSGVYFCASRGEDWFDEQFFGPGTRLTVL.

The chain has TRBV19 and TRBJ2-3; D is ambiguous. This CDR3 comprises 15 residues. Germline-derived CDR1 and CDR2 are LNHDA and SQIVND (reference sequence). Trimming took 6 bases from V and 4 from J, leaving 17 bases between them. CDR3 loop: CASSYYASSADTQYF. CDR3 nucleotide sequence: TGTGCCAGTAGCTACTACGCCTCGTCTGCAGATACGCAGTATTTT. The full variable domain, with the rest looked up from reference TRBV19 and TRBJ2-3, is DGGITQSPKYLFRKEGQNVTLSCEQNLNHDAMYWYRQDPGQGLRLIYYSQIVNDFQKGDIAEGYSVSREKKESFPLTVTSAQKNPTAFYLCASSYYASSADTQYFGPGTRLTVL.

The rearrangement links TRBV6-5 to TRBJ2-7, with 7 bases matching TRBD1. V lost 4 bases to trimming and J lost 3 bases; unmatched junction nucleotides: 6. The CDR3 has 14 amino acids. Germline CDR1 MNHEY, CDR2 SVGAGI. In DNA, the CDR3 is TGTGCCAGCAGTTCATGGGGACAGCGCTACGAGCAGTACTTC. The encoded protein is CASSSWGQRYEQYF.

The chain uses TRBV4-3 and TRBJ2-6; D possibly corresponds to TRBD1 (6 bases). Germline CDR1 is LGHNA and CDR2 is YSLEER. The CDR3 has 19 amino acids. The V and J ends lost 2 bases and 0 bases respectively, with 17 bases between them. The CDR3 spells CASSQLASGAPSGANVLTF. The CDR3 region has the DNA TGCGCCAGCAGCCAACTCGCGTCAGGGGCACCCTCTGGGGCCAACGTCCTGACTTTC.

The CDR3 loop is CAWSVTGSSRGYTF. The CDR3 DNA is TGTGCCTGGAGTGTGACAGGGAGTAGTAGGGGCTACACCTTC. The chain has TRBV30 and TRBJ1-2; 7 nucleotides agree with TRBD1. Trimming at V came to 0 bases and at J to 8 bases, leaving 9 bases not matched to a gene. There are 14 residues in the CDR3. CDR1 is GTSNPN, CDR2 SVGIG, per germline (reference sequence).

This clone has more than one count but fewer than ten. The rearrangement links TRBV6-5 to TRBJ2-3, with D possibly being TRBD2 (6 bases). The germline V gene encodes CDR1 MNHEY and CDR2 SVGAGI. The CDR3 has 15 amino acids. V was cut by 6 bases and J by 0 bases, with 13 bases left in between. The CDR3 loop is CASRKTGTSTDTQYF. CDR3 nucleotides: TGTGCCAGCAGGAAGACCGGGACTAGCACAGATACGCAGTATTTT.

This chain links TRBV5-4 with TRBJ2-7, with D possibly matching TRBD2 (6 bases). The germline CDR1 and CDR2 sequences are SGHNT and YYREEE (reference sequence). The CDR3 is 17 amino acids. Trimming left V 1 base short and J 6 bases short, with 23 bases between. This CDR3 is CASSLIGTSRRPGEQYF. The CDR3 DNA follows: TGTGCCAGCAGCTTGATAGGGACTTCACGTCGGCCGGGCGAGCAGTACTTC.

The chain employs TRBV5-4 and TRBJ2-1; 9 positions agree with TRBD2. V lost 2 bases and J lost 7; bases outside the gene matches: 7. Germline loops: CDR1 SGHNT, CDR2 YYREEE (reference sequence). This CDR3 contains 15 residues. The CDR3 sequence: CASSFRLAGLNEQFF. In DNA, the CDR3 is TGTGCCAGCAGCTTCAGGCTAGCGGGATTAAATGAGCAGTTCTTC.

This clone showed up just once. V usage is TRBV19 and J usage is TRBJ1-2; D may be TRBD1 (6 bases). Germline loops: CDR1 LNHDA, CDR2 SQIVND (reference sequence). V lost 4 bases and J 11 bases, leaving 20 bases between the germline ends. The CDR3 has 14 residues. CDR3 sequence: CASSKTGTSLTYTF. The CDR3 DNA follows: TGTGCCAGTAGTAAAACCGGGACATCCCTGACTTACACCTTC.

The chain has TRBV5-1 and TRBJ2-5; 7 bases match TRBD2. This CDR3 has 14 residues. The trim removed 4 bases at V and 5 bases at J, leaving 8 bases unmatched. Germline values: CDR1 SGHRS, CDR2 YFSETQ. The CDR3 loop is CASSDGLGRETQYF. CDR3 DNA sequence: TGCGCCAGCAGCGATGGACTAGGAAGGGAGACCCAGTACTTC.

The chain has TRBV7-2 and TRBJ2-5; no clear D. Germline assignment: CDR1 SGHTA and CDR2 FQGNSA. This CDR3 region has 13 residues. Trimming removed 2 bases from V and 0 bases from J, with 4 bases in between. CDR3: CASSLTDQETQYF. As DNA, the CDR3 is TGTGCCAGCAGCTTAACGGACCAAGAGACCCAGTACTTC. Full variable domain (outside the CDR3, taken from reference TRBV7-2 and TRBJ2-5): GAGVSQSPSNKVTEKGKDVELRCDPISGHTALYWYRQSLGQGLEFLIYFQGNSAPDKSGLPSDRFSAERTGGSVSTLTIQRTQQEDSAVYLCASSLTDQETQYFGPGTRLLVL.

The chain joins TRBV5-1 to TRBJ2-2; TRBD2 might be the D (6 bases). With 4 bases removed from V and 2 bases from J, the gap between germline ends came to 12 bases. The germline CDR1 and CDR2 sequences are SGHRS and YFSETQ. This CDR3 has 15 amino acids. CDR3 protein: CASSPGRQNTGELFF. As DNA, the CDR3 is TGCGCCAGCAGCCCGGGGAGGCAAAACACCGGGGAGCTGTTTTTT. The variable domain in full, with the rest retrieved from reference TRBV5-1 and TRBJ2-2, is KAGVTQTPRYLIKTRGQQVTLSCSPISGHRSVSWYQQTPGQGLQFLFEYFSETQRNKGNFPGRFSGRQFSNSRSEMNVSTLELGDSALYLCASSPGRQNTGELFFGEGSRLTVL.

This rearrangement joins TRBV7-6 to TRBJ2-3, with a possible D match to TRBD2 (5 bases). The CDR3 spans 16 residues. V was pared by 5 bases and J by 1 base, with 16 bases between. Germline loops: CDR1 SGHVS, CDR2 FNYEAQ. CDR3 in amino acids: CASSPRSGHRTDTQYF. The CDR3 bases are TGTGCCAGCAGCCCCAGGAGCGGCCACCGCACAGATACGCAGTATTTT.

This rearrangement joins TRBV7-2 to TRBJ1-1, with D maybe TRBD1 (5 bases). V lost 2 bases, J lost 5 bases, and 21 bases lay in between. This CDR3 contains 17 residues. The V gene's germline CDR1 is SGHTA and CDR2 FQGNSA. CDR3 coding DNA: TGTGCCAGCAGCTTATACTTAATGCGGGGGAGAGGAACTGAAGCTTTCTTT. Its translation: CASSLYLMRGRGTEAFF. Full variable domain (rest looked up from reference TRBV7-2 and TRBJ1-1): GAGVSQSPSNKVTEKGKDVELRCDPISGHTALYWYRQSLGQGLEFLIYFQGNSAPDKSGLPSDRFSAERTGGSVSTLTIQRTQQEDSAVYLCASSLYLMRGRGTEAFFGQGTRLTVV.

This clone was seen a single time. The genes are TRBV11-3 and TRBJ2-1; 7 bases align to TRBD1. V gave up 3 bases and J gave up 1 base; unmatched junction bases: 3. Germline CDR1 is SGHNT and CDR2 is YENEEA. This CDR3 is built from 15 residues. The CDR3 region is CASSFVQGSYNEQFF. The CDR3 nucleotides are TGTGCCAGCAGCTTCGTACAGGGGTCCTACAATGAGCAGTTCTTC.

The genes are TRBV30 and TRBJ1-3; a possible D gene is TRBD1 (5 bases). This CDR3 is 14 amino acids long. Germline CDR1 and CDR2: GTSNPN and SVGIG (reference sequence). With 5 bases removed from V and 0 bases from J, the gap between germline ends came to 11 bases. This CDR3 reads CAWGGHFSGNTIYF. The DNA of the CDR3 is TGTGCCTGGGGTGGACACTTCTCTGGAAACACCATATATTTT.

The V call is TRBV6-6, the J call TRBJ1-1; TRBD1 agrees at 9 bases. Unmatched junction bases numbered 8, after V lost 6 bases and J lost 6 bases. Germline V gives CDR1 MNHNY, CDR2 SVGAGI (reference sequence). CDR3 size: 14 residues. DNA for the CDR3: TGTGCCAGCAGAATGGGACAGGGAATTTCTGAAGCTTTCTTT. This gives the protein CASRMGQGISEAFF.

The chain employs TRBV7-2 and TRBJ1-2; unclear D gene. The germline gives CDR1 SGHTA, CDR2 FQGNSA. The germline V and J ends were trimmed by 1 base and 1 base, with 7 bases remaining between them. The CDR3 length is 14 residues. The CDR3: CASSLVASNYGYTF. The CDR3 coding sequence is TGTGCCAGCAGCTTAGTAGCGAGTAACTATGGCTACACCTTC.

The chain employs TRBV4-1 and TRBJ2-1; D unclear. Germline V CDR1 and CDR2: MGHRA, YSYEKL. The CDR3 contains 14 residues. The V end was cut by 6 bases, the J end by 4 bases, with 13 bases between. The CDR3 is CASRTDGSYNEQFF. The CDR3 nucleotides read TGCGCCAGCAGGACCGACGGGTCTTACAATGAGCAGTTCTTC.

The rearrangement joins TRBV9 to TRBJ2-5, with 10 bases aligning to TRBD1. V trimming: 0 bases; J trimming: 5 bases; junction bases outside the gene matches: 10. The CDR3 spans 17 residues. Looked up from germline, CDR1 is SGDLS and CDR2 is YYNGEE. The DNA of the CDR3 is TGTGCCAGCAGCGTAGATTCAGGACAGGGGGTTCGGGAGACCCAGTACTTC. Its protein product is CASSVDSGQGVRETQYF.

The table lists this clone with a count of one. In DNA, the CDR3 is TGTGCCAGCACGACAGGGCTAGAGACCCAGTACTTC. This translates into CASTTGLETQYF. The chain has TRBV11-3 and TRBJ2-5, with 7 bases matching TRBD1. The CDR3 length is 12 residues. V lost 7 bases and J lost 4; bases outside the gene matches: 3. Germline V gene data show CDR1 as SGHNT and CDR2 as YENEEA.